These T cell receptor beta chains were read from a single sample in a study of blood T cell repertoires in COVID-19. TCRdb's copy holds only in-frame clones and misses some; the assay was immunoSEQ multiplex PCR. The sample lists roughly 330,000 clones; around 90% were seen once. The sequencing input was PBMCs or T cells enriched from blood (not recorded which). All receptors derive from a woman in her 30s who had recovered from COVID-19. Each CDR3 is given with its conserved first and last residue. A D gene is named only where the DNA matches it firmly. The size of a clone is reported for some rows only, either as once, few or many, or as a class for expanded clones.

clone size,V gene,J gene,D gene,CDR3 DNA,CDR3 protein
few,TRBV6-5,TRBJ1-1,NA,TGTGCCAGCGGAGACAGCGGGGTCACTGAAGCTTTCTTT,CASGDSGVTEAFF
NA,TRBV18,TRBJ2-3,TRBD1,TGTGCCAGCTCATCACTGGGGACAGGGTATCCAGATACGCAGTATTTT,CASSSLGTGYPDTQYF
NA,TRBV30,TRBJ2-7,NA,TGTGCCTGGATCCGGAGACTAGTCCACTACGAGCAGTACTTC,CAWIRRLVHYEQYF
NA,TRBV29-1,TRBJ1-1,NA,TGCAGCGTTGTCTTATTGGGGGCAGCCACTGAAGCTTTCTTT,CSVVLLGAATEAFF
few,TRBV18,TRBJ2-1,TRBD1,TGTGCCAGCTCCCGCCGCCAGGGGGACGCGGAGCAGTTCTTC,CASSRRQGDAEQFF
NA,TRBV5-5,TRBJ2-1,TRBD2,TGTGCCAGCAGCCCGCGGGGTAGCGGGGGATACAATGAGCAGTTCTTC,CASSPRGSGGYNEQFF
NA,TRBV25-1,TRBJ1-5,NA,TGTGCCAGCAGTGAACGGGGGGAGTCCCAGCATTTT,CASSERGESQHF
NA,TRBV4-1,TRBJ2-3,NA,TGCGCCAGCAGCCAATCCTCTCTAGGTGCAGATACGCAGTATTTT,CASSQSSLGADTQYF
NA,TRBV19,TRBJ2-1,NA,TGTGCCAGTAGTATAGGTGCAGGAAGGAATGAGCAGTTCTTC,CASSIGAGRNEQFF
NA,TRBV10-2,TRBJ2-3,NA,TGCGCCAGCAGTAGGGGCAGCTCCACAGATACGCAGTATTTT,CASSRGSSTDTQYF
NA,TRBV6-2/TRBV6-3,TRBJ1-2,TRBD1,TGTGCCAGCAGTTACGCGGGACAGTCCTCCTACACCTTC,CASSYAGQSSYTF
few,TRBV6-5,TRBJ1-6,TRBD1,TGTGCCAGCAGTTTCAACGACAGGGGTACCCTCCACTTT,CASSFNDRGTLHF
NA,TRBV3-1/TRBV3-2,TRBJ1-2,TRBD1,TGTGCCAGCAGCCGACAGGGGAGGTTCTATGGCTACACCTTC,CASSRQGRFYGYTF
NA,TRBV6-5,TRBJ1-3,TRBD1,TGTGCCAGCAGTTCCCCACAGGGGCGAGGAAACACCATATATTTT,CASSSPQGRGNTIYF
NA,TRBV9,TRBJ1-4,NA,TGTGCCAGCAGCCCCTGGGGGGGCCTAGGGGAAAAACTGTTTTTT,CASSPWGGLGEKLFF
NA,TRBV9,TRBJ1-1,NA,TGTGCCAGCAGCGTAGACCGGGGAATGGACACTGAAGCTTTCTTT,CASSVDRGMDTEAFF
few,TRBV30,TRBJ1-1,TRBD1,TGTGCCTGGAGGACAGGGGACGCTGAAGCTTTCTTT,CAWRTGDAEAFF
NA,TRBV5-1,TRBJ1-2,NA,TGCGCCAGCACCCAGGGAAGAGGGGCGGGAGGCTACACCTTC,CASTQGRGAGGYTF
NA,TRBV30,TRBJ1-2,NA,TGTGCCTGGAGTGTATCTTTGCAGGGGTATGGCTACACCTTC,CAWSVSLQGYGYTF
NA,TRBV11-2,TRBJ2-5,NA,TGTGCCAGCAGCCCCCAGCTTGGGCACCAAGAGACCCAGTACTTC,CASSPQLGHQETQYF
NA,TRBV7-2,TRBJ2-5,NA,TGTGCCAGCAGCTTAGTGTTGCATGGCGGGTGGGGTCGAGGAGAGACCCAGTACTTC,CASSLVLHGGWGRGETQYF
once,TRBV5-6,TRBJ1-2,NA,TGTGCCAGCAGCCTGGGGCCTACGGGTGGCTACACCTTC,CASSLGPTGGYTF
once,TRBV2,TRBJ1-5,NA,TGTGCCAGCAGTGCAGTTGGCCGCAGCAATCAGCCCCAGCATTTT,CASSAVGRSNQPQHF
NA,TRBV12-3/TRBV12-4,TRBJ2-3,NA,TGTGCCAGCACACTAAATCCAGATACGCAGTATTTT,CASTLNPDTQYF
NA,TRBV7-9,TRBJ1-2,NA,TGTGCCAGCAGCTTATTCGACGACGGGTATGGCTACACCTTC,CASSLFDDGYGYTF
NA,TRBV9,TRBJ1-4,NA,TGTGCCAGCAGCGCCCGAGACCTAGGACGGGGTCTTAATGAAAAACTGTTTTTT,CASSARDLGRGLNEKLFF
NA,TRBV5-1,TRBJ1-1,NA,TGCGCCAGCAGCCCCAGGACGGGGGGTCTAGCTTTCTTT,CASSPRTGGLAFF
few,TRBV20-1,TRBJ1-2,NA,TGCAGTGCTAGAGGGAGTTATGGCTACACCTTC,CSARGSYGYTF
NA,TRBV7-2,TRBJ1-2,NA,TGTGCCAGCAGCCCCCCAGGGTTCTATGGCTACACCTTC,CASSPPGFYGYTF
NA,TRBV19,TRBJ1-1,TRBD1,TGTGCCAGTAGTCTTGGACAGGGTCAGGGAACTGAAGCTTTCTTT,CASSLGQGQGTEAFF
NA,TRBV7-8,TRBJ1-5,NA,TGTGCCAGCAGCTTAGCTCGGTTCCCCAATCAGCCCCAGCATTTT,CASSLARFPNQPQHF
NA,TRBV30,TRBJ1-4,NA,TGTGCCTGGTCCAGGGCTGGGGAAAAACTGTTTTTT,CAWSRAGEKLFF
NA,TRBV18,TRBJ2-7,TRBD1,TGTGCCAGCTCACCACGACAGGGTCGAACCTACGAGCAGTACTTC,CASSPRQGRTYEQYF
NA,TRBV19,TRBJ1-1,TRBD1,TGTGCCAGTAGTGCCGACAGGGAGGTGTCTGAAGCTTTCTTT,CASSADREVSEAFF
once,TRBV27,TRBJ2-6,TRBD1,TGTGCCAGCAGTCGACTAAGGGACAGGGGGCTTTATGGGGCCAACGTCCTGACTTTC,CASSRLRDRGLYGANVLTF
NA,TRBV7-3,TRBJ1-5,NA,TGTGCCAGCAGGGGACTGGAGCCCCAGCATTTT,CASRGLEPQHF
NA,TRBV19,TRBJ1-3,NA,TGTGCCAGTAGCCCCCTGGGCAACACCATATATTTT,CASSPLGNTIYF
NA,TRBV19,TRBJ1-3,TRBD1,TGTGCCAGTAAGGAAGCTACAGGGGATCGAGGAAGCCCCTCTGGAAACACCATATATTTT,CASKEATGDRGSPSGNTIYF
few,TRBV6-5,TRBJ1-4,NA,TGTGCCACTCGCGAGGGAGCTAATGAAAAACTGTTTTTT,CATREGANEKLFF
NA,TRBV7-3,TRBJ2-3,TRBD2,TGTGCCAGCAGCGCCGGGACTAGCGTATTGGATACGCAGTATTTT,CASSAGTSVLDTQYF
NA,TRBV5-1,TRBJ2-7,NA,TGCGCCAGCAGCTTGGACGCACACTCCTACGAGCAGTACTTC,CASSLDAHSYEQYF
NA,TRBV19,TRBJ2-7,TRBD2,TGTGCCAGTAGTCCCGGTCTAGCGGGGAGCTCCTACGAGCAGTACTTC,CASSPGLAGSSYEQYF
NA,TRBV24-1,TRBJ2-1,TRBD2,TGTGCCACCAGTGATACTAGCGGGCCGGGCGATGAGCAGTTCTTC,CATSDTSGPGDEQFF
NA,TRBV19,TRBJ1-5,NA,TGTGCCAGTAGTGACAGGTTTATCCATCAGCCCCAGCATTTT,CASSDRFIHQPQHF
NA,TRBV7-9,TRBJ1-3,NA,TGTGCCAGCACCCGGGAGGGGACTCGCTCTGGAAACACCATATATTTT,CASTREGTRSGNTIYF
NA,TRBV19,TRBJ1-6,NA,TGTGCCAGTAAACAGAATAATTCACCCCTCCACTTT,CASKQNNSPLHF
NA,TRBV19,TRBJ2-7,TRBD1,TGTGCCAGTAGTCTGGGACAGGGCTACGAGCAGTACTTC,CASSLGQGYEQYF
once,TRBV5-1,TRBJ1-4,TRBD1,TGCGCCAGCAGCCCCCGGGACAGGGAGGCTAATGAAAAACTGTTTTTT,CASSPRDREANEKLFF
NA,TRBV9,TRBJ1-1,NA,TGTGCCAGCAGCGTAGGGAGGGAGGGGGTCACTGAAGCTTTCTTT,CASSVGREGVTEAFF
NA,TRBV3-1/TRBV3-2,TRBJ1-1,NA,TGTGCCAGCAGCCCTCCTTTGGGGGCGACCGAAGCTTTCTTT,CASSPPLGATEAFF
NA,TRBV30,TRBJ1-3,NA,TGTGCCTGGAGTCTGGGGGGGCACTCTGGAAACACCATATATTTT,CAWSLGGHSGNTIYF
few,TRBV4-1,TRBJ2-2,NA,TGCGCCAGCAGCCGCGGGACAGCATCGGCCGGGGAGCTGTTTTTT,CASSRGTASAGELFF
NA,TRBV7-9,TRBJ1-5,NA,TGTGCCAGCAGCTTAGTAGGAGTCAATCAGCCCCAGCATTTT,CASSLVGVNQPQHF
NA,TRBV11-2,TRBJ1-2,TRBD1,TGTGCCAGCAGCTTAGATCGGGACAGGGGGGCTGGCTACACCTTC,CASSLDRDRGAGYTF
NA,TRBV27,TRBJ1-6,TRBD1,TGTGCCAGCAGTTCGCCCTACAGGGGAAGGGTTGTGGAAAATTCACCCCTCCACTTT,CASSSPYRGRVVENSPLHF
NA,TRBV18,TRBJ1-3,TRBD1,TGTGCCAGCTCAGCCGGGACAGGGGCTGGAAACACCATATATTTT,CASSAGTGAGNTIYF
NA,TRBV10-3,TRBJ1-1,NA,TGTGCCATCAGGGCCCACGTGGGGCTTGGCACTGAAGCTTTCTTT,CAIRAHVGLGTEAFF
NA,TRBV2,TRBJ1-2,NA,TGTGCCAGCAGTGGAAGTTCGGGTGGCTACACCTTC,CASSGSSGGYTF
NA,TRBV5-1,TRBJ1-1,NA,TGCGCCAGCAGCCCCAGTAGGGGTGGCACTGAAGCTTTCTTT,CASSPSRGGTEAFF
NA,TRBV19,TRBJ1-1,NA,TGTGCCAGTAGCCAAGGCTCCGTCAGGGTGGGGGAAGCTTTCTTT,CASSQGSVRVGEAFF